Shown below are 14 T cell receptor beta chains from a single sample sequenced in a study of regulatory T cells in long-lasting Graves disease. Time point specified: newly diagnosed GD, antithyroid drugs for less than 3 months. The TCR library was prepared using RNA isolated from PBMCs. Through Arm-PCR of CDR3 regions and iRepertoire HTBI primers, TCR beta libraries were built. TCRdb reprocessed the multiplex PCR reads with MiXCR, giving one entry per CDR3 protein. The data hold about 560,000 distinct CDR3 sequences, with more than 15% observed a single time. These sequences were also reported in another study, on T cells in Graves' hyperthyroidism and ophthalmopathy.

This material consisted of peripheral blood mononuclear cells (PBMCs), taken at new diagnosis, from a patient treated with antithyroid drugs. The receptor set was obtained from a man between 18 and 35 years old with Graves disease.

This clonotype has just a few counts. J is TRBJ1-2 and V is TRBV6-9; TRBD1 aligns across 8 bases. The V and J ends lost 3 bases and 6 bases, in that order; junction bases with no gene match: 9. Germline CDR1 reads MNHGY; CDR2 reads SVAAGI. CDR3 length: 15 residues. In nucleotides, the CDR3 is TGTGCCAGCAGTTACTCTACAGGGGGGAAAGATGGCTACACCTTC. This translates into CASSYSTGGKDGYTF.

V gene TRBV20-1 combines with J gene TRBJ2-2; maybe TRBD2 (7 bases). Germline CDR1 is DFQATT and CDR2 is SNEGSKA (reference sequence). Between the trimmed V and J ends, which lost 0 bases and 0 bases, there was a span of 11 bases. The CDR3 extends over 16 amino acids. CDR3 residues: CSARDGGTSNTGELFF. CDR3 DNA: TGCAGTGCTAGAGACGGGGGGACATCGAACACCGGGGAGCTGTTTTTT.

The V and J genes are TRBV27 and TRBJ2-5; D perhaps matches TRBD1 (5 bases). CDR3 length: 14 amino acids. V was clipped by 6 bases and J by 3 bases, with 14 bases between them. In germline, CDR1 is MNHEY, CDR2 SMNVEV (reference sequence). The CDR3 bases are TGTGCCAGCAGGAATCGTGGCAGGGAAGAGACCCAGTACTTC. Residues: CASRNRGREETQYF.

This clonotype was counted only a few times. The chain has TRBV30 and TRBJ2-7; 8 nucleotides line up with TRBD2. CDR3 length equals 13 residues. Germline trimming cut 0 bases from V and 5 bases from J; bases unmatched to any gene: 3. Germline V gives CDR1 GTSNPN, CDR2 SVGIG (reference sequence). The CDR3 coding sequence is TGTGCCTGGAGTGTCAGCGGGAGTAACGAGCAGTACTTC. The encoded protein is CAWSVSGSNEQYF.

A note on this clonotype: This may be a read error: a much more frequent sequence differs by one nucleotide. The V call is TRBV7-9, the J call TRBJ2-3; 8 bases agree with TRBD1. Germline lookup yields CDR1 SEHNR and CDR2 FQNEAQ (reference sequence). The CDR3 contains 16 residues. CDR3 sequence (DNA): TGTGCCGGCAGCGCGACGACAGGGGCCAGCACAGATACGCAGTATTTT. Protein: CAGSATTGASTDTQYF.

This clonotype came up many times. V is TRBV12-3 or TRBV12-4 and J is TRBJ1-5; TRBD1 agrees at 7 bases. Trimming at V came to 3 bases and at J to 1 base, leaving 6 bases not matched to a gene. This CDR3 spans 16 amino acids. CDR3 DNA sequence: TGTGCCAGCAGTTTGTTCGGACAGGAGAGCAATCAGCCCCAGCATTTT. It codes for CASSLFGQESNQPQHF.

This clonotype was found many times. The chain links TRBV20-1 to TRBJ2-7; D is possibly TRBD2 (5 bases). The V gene's germline CDR1 is DFQATT and CDR2 SNEGSKA (reference sequence). The CDR3 spans 14 residues. Trimming removed 3 bases from V and 3 bases from J, with 15 bases in between. The CDR3 sequence: CSARPFERDYEQYF. The CDR3 DNA sequence: TGCAGTGCTAGGCCTTTTGAACGGGACTACGAGCAGTACTTC.

This clonotype was counted many times. The V call is TRBV2, the J call TRBJ2-7, with D unclear. Trimming removed 6 bases at V and 5 bases at J, with 20 bases between. This CDR3 is built from 15 residues. Germline V CDR1 and CDR2: SNHLY, FYNNEI. The DNA for the CDR3 is TGTGCCAGCAGGGGGAACCCGGGCCTGATCCACGAGCAGTACTTC. The encoded protein is CASRGNPGLIHEQYF.

This clonotype came up many times. J is TRBJ1-6 and V is TRBV12-3 or TRBV12-4; 8 nucleotides align to TRBD1. This CDR3 comprises 14 residues. Trimming cost V 8 bases and J 1 base; bases outside gene matches: 1. CDR3 sequence reads: CASQGASYNSPLHF. CDR3 DNA sequence: TGTGCCAGCCAGGGGGCTTCCTATAATTCACCCCTCCACTTT.

This clonotype was counted a few times. The chain has TRBV12-3 or TRBV12-4 and TRBJ1-5; the D gene is possibly TRBD1 (6 bases). The CDR3 totals 15 residues. V was shortened by 1 base and J by 6 bases, with 13 bases between the two germline ends. CDR3 bases: TGTGCCAGCAGTTTAGTAGGGGGTTCTGGTCAGCCCCAGCATTTT. Translated: CASSLVGGSGQPQHF.

This chain joins TRBV9 and TRBJ1-1; TRBD1 might be the D (5 bases). Germline-derived CDR1 and CDR2 are SGDLS and YYNGEE. V lost 0 bases to trimming and J lost 1 base, with 10 bases between them. The CDR3 sequence is 15 residues long. The CDR3, as DNA: TGTGCCAGCAGCGTAGCTGGGGGTGCGAACACTGAAGCTTTCTTT. This gives the protein CASSVAGGANTEAFF. The full variable domain, in which reference TRBV9 and TRBJ1-1 provide the parts outside the CDR3, is DSGVTQTPKHLITATGQRVTLRCSPRSGDLSVYWYQQSLDQGLQFLIQYYNGEERAKGNILERFSAQQFPDLHSELNLSSLELGDSALYFCASSVAGGANTEAFFGQGTRLTVV.

This clonotype has ten or more counts. The rearrangement links TRBV6-1 to TRBJ1-1; D uncertain. The CDR3 extends over 12 amino acids. CDR1 and CDR2 (germline): MNHNS, SASEGT. V was pared by 5 bases and J by 10 bases, with 14 bases between. Here the CDR3 DNA reads TGTGCCAGCAGTCGGAGTTGGTTCTCAGCTTTCTTT. This encodes CASSRSWFSAFF.

The rearrangement joins TRBV29-1 to TRBJ2-5, with D unresolved. Germline CDR1 SQVTM, CDR2 ANQGSEA. This CDR3 is built from 13 residues. V was shortened by 0 bases and J by 5 bases, with 10 bases between the two germline ends. Here the CDR3 DNA reads TGCAGCGTTGAAGAGGTTCAATGGGAGACCCAGTACTTC. Its translation is CSVEEVQWETQYF.

In its sample, this clonotype was seen many times. The rearrangement links TRBV5-6 to TRBJ2-7, with 7 bases that match TRBD1. V was clipped by 3 bases and J by 3 bases; unmatched bases: 6. Germline loops: CDR1 SGHDT, CDR2 YYEEEE. The CDR3 totals 14 residues. Here the CDR3 DNA reads TGTGCCAGCAGCTGGGGACAGAACATCTACGAGCAGTACTTC. This translates into CASSWGQNIYEQYF.